The rows below give T cell receptor beta chains drawn from one sample of a study of technical replicates of blood from a few donors. The protocol was immunoSEQ multiplex PCR, while the TCRdb copy is restricted to in-frame clones and leaves out a portion. The sample consists of around 85,000 clones, 90% to 95% of them appearing once. Specimen: T cells isolated from PBMCs. The receptors originated from a human donor in good health. CDR3s include the opening cysteine and the closing phenylalanine or tryptophan. Fields, in order: clone size, V gene, J gene, D gene, CDR3 protein, CDR3 DNA. The D gene is left open where the match is weak. A row's size may be missing; if present it is once, few, many or a size class.

.	TRBV5-1	TRBJ2-5	.	CASSLGGGETQYF	TGCGCCAGCAGCTTGGGGGGGGGCGAGACCCAGTACTTC
once	TRBV6-5	TRBJ1-2	.	CASSYSSGNYGYTF	TGTGCCAGCAGTTACTCGAGCGGGAACTATGGCTACACCTTC
.	TRBV9	TRBJ1-1	.	CASSVVQGSNTEAFF	TGTGCCAGCAGCGTAGTTCAGGGGTCGAACACTGAAGCTTTCTTT
.	TRBV6-4	TRBJ2-2	TRBD2	CASSDSSGGETGELFF	TGTGCCAGCAGTGACTCTAGCGGGGGTGAAACCGGGGAGCTGTTTTTT
.	TRBV10-1	TRBJ2-1	.	CASSEYSPYNEQFF	TGCGCCAGCAGTGAGTACAGCCCCTACAATGAGCAGTTCTTC
.	TRBV7-9	TRBJ2-2	.	CASKTPNTGELFF	TGTGCCAGCAAGACTCCTAACACCGGGGAGCTGTTTTTT
.	TRBV19	TRBJ1-1	TRBD1	CASSAGTGGRKAFF	TGTGCCAGTAGTGCCGGGACAGGGGGACGGAAAGCTTTCTTT
.	TRBV11-2	TRBJ2-7	.	CASSLDQWGGADLLYEQYF	TGTGCCAGCAGCTTAGATCAGTGGGGGGGGGCGGATCTACTCTACGAGCAGTACTTC
.	TRBV7-9	TRBJ2-1	TRBD2	CASSSIAGGPWDEQFF	TGTGCCAGCAGCTCCATAGCGGGGGGCCCTTGGGATGAGCAGTTCTTC
once	TRBV5-1	TRBJ2-7	TRBD1	CASSGNRDSRYEQYF	TGCGCCAGCAGCGGGAACCGGGACAGTAGGTACGAGCAGTACTTC
.	TRBV9	TRBJ2-1	TRBD2	CASSSRPSGTSGYNEQFF	TGTGCCAGCAGCTCGAGGCCCTCCGGGACTAGCGGGTACAATGAGCAGTTCTTC
.	TRBV15	TRBJ2-2	.	CATRSVSTGELFF	TGTGCCACCAGATCGGTATCCACCGGGGAGCTGTTTTTT
.	TRBV18	TRBJ2-7	TRBD1	CASSPGTASYEQYF	TGTGCCAGCTCACCGGGGACAGCTTCCTACGAGCAGTACTTC
.	TRBV7-9	TRBJ2-7	TRBD2	CASSLALAGGWDSYEQYF	TGTGCCAGCAGCTTAGCTTTGGCGGGAGGGTGGGACTCCTACGAGCAGTACTTC
.	TRBV6-1	TRBJ2-7	TRBD2	CASSERLAGEDEQYF	TGTGCCAGCAGTGAAAGACTAGCGGGAGAGGATGAGCAGTACTTC
.	TRBV5-4	TRBJ1-5	TRBD1	CASSDRGSNQPQHF	TGTGCCAGCAGCGACAGGGGTAGCAATCAGCCCCAGCATTTT
.	TRBV9	TRBJ1-1	.	CASSVNRELSNTEAFF	TGTGCCAGCAGCGTCAACAGGGAACTGTCGAACACTGAAGCTTTCTTT
.	TRBV27	TRBJ1-2	TRBD1	CASSFDRGTGYTF	TGTGCCAGCAGCTTTGACAGGGGGACTGGCTACACCTTC
.	TRBV7-9	TRBJ1-4	TRBD1	CASSPGTENEKLFF	TGTGCCAGCAGCCCTGGGACAGAGAATGAAAAACTGTTTTTT
.	TRBV6-5	TRBJ2-7	TRBD1	CASSVSGTGGRQYF	TGTGCCAGCAGTGTTTCCGGGACAGGGGGGAGGCAGTACTTC
once	TRBV11-2	TRBJ1-5	.	CASSLESGPYNQPQHF	TGTGCCAGCAGCTTAGAATCAGGGCCTTACAATCAGCCCCAGCATTTT
.	TRBV5-4	TRBJ2-1	TRBD2	CASSAGTTEYNEQFF	TGTGCCAGCAGCGCTGGGACTACCGAGTACAATGAGCAGTTCTTC